This TCR beta chain was sequenced for a study of radiotherapy plus CTLA-4 blockade in lung cancer (dated by TCRdb to 2017 to 2018). At the level of the whole study: Objective responses occurred in about 19% of enrolled patients, and 30% to 35% achieved disease control.

The paper as a whole reports these results and caveats: After treatment with radiotherapy and ipilimumab, TCR clones that originated in tumors expanded in peripheral blood. Increased serum interferon-beta after radiation, together with early dynamic changes in blood T cell clones, were reported to be the strongest predictors of response.

Measured from the cysteine to the phenylalanine, the CDR3 is 16 residues long. This entry keeps only the CDR3 DNA: 48 bases, framed from base 1. V lost 3 bases and J lost 1 base, and the count of bases not matched to a germline gene is 6. From the germline V gene (reference sequence), CDR1 is LNHDA and CDR2 is SQIVND. Focal radiation therapy combined with CTLA-4 blockade (ipilimumab) was tested in patients with chemo-refractory metastatic non-small-cell lung cancer. The library came from the immunoSEQ multiplex PCR assay. The immuneACCESS repertoire file appears here via TCRdb, limited to in-frame rearrangements. These files lack a portion of the clones; in checked studies, under half of the deficit traces to unresolved V genes, and the cause of the others is not known. The sample profile shows 55,000 to 80,000 clones; approximately 77% of them were found once. 4% to 5% of the sample rests with the top ten.

As regards this clone: The antigen it recognizes is unknown. There are no base qualities to consult, and no much larger clone falls within one base.

In this chain, TRBV19 is recombined with TRBJ1-1, with 9 bases in between that match TRBD1. Sequencing was performed on peripheral blood, taken from a patient treated with radiotherapy plus ipilimumab. This sequence was found in a human donor with non-small cell lung cancer who had a complete response to radiotherapy plus ipilimumab. The nucleotides are TGTGCCAGTAGTATGGGACAGGGCGTCAGGAACACTGAAGCTTTCTTT. This codes for CASSMGQGVRNTEAFF. Joined to the reference TRBV19 and TRBJ1-1 proteins, this CDR3 gives the full variable domain: DGGITQSPKYLFRKEGQNVTLSCEQNLNHDAMYWYRQDPGQGLRLIYYSQIVNDFQKGDIAEGYSVSREKKESFPLTVTSAQKNPTAFYLCASSMGQGVRNTEAFFGQGTRLTVV.